A selection of T cell receptor beta chains follows, all from one sample in a study of CD8+CD57+ T cells in acquired aplastic anemia. TCRdb fed the reads into MiXCR, producing one record per CDR3 protein. Among around 200,000 distinct CDR3 sequences listed, nearly 50% were seen once. Material for sequencing was sorted CD4+, CD8+, or CD8+CD57+ T cells (not recorded which) from PBMCs. The receptors here all came from a human donor with aplastic anemia. The CDR3 runs from the conserved cysteine through the conserved F or W. The order of the fields is V gene, J gene, D gene, clone size, CDR3 protein, CDR3 DNA. The D gene is left open where the match is weak. Clone size is stated in some rows and not others, as once, few, many or a class when expanded.

TRBV4-3,TRBJ1-3,TRBD1,few,CASSQEWGQGIGNTIYF,TGCGCCAGCAGCCAAGAATGGGGACAGGGGATAGGAAACACCATATATTTT
TRBV5-1,TRBJ2-7,-,-,CASSSNPDPYGQYF,TGCGCCAGCAGCTCAAACCCTGACCCCTACGGGCAGTACTTC
TRBV7-3,TRBJ2-3,-,-,CASSWRGGPSTDTQYF,TGTGCCAGCAGCTGGAGGGGGGGCCCAAGCACAGATACGCAGTATTTT
TRBV2,TRBJ2-7,-,many,CASSENYEQYF,TGTGCCAGCAGCGAGAACTACGAGCAGTACTTC
TRBV7-9,TRBJ2-7,-,many,CASSPLFTGTNEQYF,TGTGCCAGCAGCCCGCTGTTCACAGGGACCAACGAGCAGTACTTC
TRBV20-1,TRBJ2-1,-,-,CSARGGSLVNEQFF,TGCAGTGCTAGAGGGGGCAGTCTAGTAAATGAGCAGTTCTTC
TRBV19,TRBJ2-3,TRBD1,many,CASKETGGSGDTQYF,TGTGCCAGTAAGGAAACAGGGGGTAGCGGAGATACGCAGTATTTT
TRBV7-9,TRBJ1-3,-,many,CASSFRDSGNTIYF,TGTGCCAGCAGCTTCAGGGACTCTGGAAACACCATATATTTT
TRBV19,TRBJ1-5,-,-,CASSKGGGTNQPQHF,TGTGCCAGTAGTAAGGGGGGCGGAACCAATCAGCCCCAGCATTTT
TRBV11-2,TRBJ1-2,-,-,CASSLGVAGPYTF,TGTGCCAGCAGCTTAGGCGTCGCTGGGCCCTACACCTTC
TRBV24-1,TRBJ1-1,-,-,CATSDWGREDTEAFF,TGTGCCACCAGTGATTGGGGAAGGGAAGACACTGAAGCTTTCTTT
TRBV20-1,TRBJ2-7,-,-,CSARVRGYEQYF,TGCAGTGCTAGAGTCAGGGGCTACGAGCAGTACTTC
TRBV10-3,TRBJ1-2,-,few,CAISVDGANGYTF,TGTGCCATCAGTGTAGACGGGGCGAACGGCTACACCTTC
TRBV2,TRBJ2-7,TRBD2,-,CAISGVAGNYEQYF,TGTGCCATCAGCGGGGTTGCGGGGAACTACGAGCAGTACTTC
TRBV29-1,TRBJ2-3,-,-,CSAKVGPGFADTQYF,TGCAGCGCGAAGGTAGGGCCAGGGTTCGCAGATACGCAGTATTTT
TRBV6-5,TRBJ1-2,-,-,CASSYGLGATGGYTF,TGTGCCAGCAGTTACGGTCTCGGTGCAACTGGCGGCTACACCTTC
TRBV6-2/TRBV6-3,TRBJ2-6,-,many,CASSYSGPGANVLTF,TGTGCCAGCAGTTACTCTGGGCCTGGGGCCAACGTCCTGACTTTC
TRBV20-1,TRBJ2-5,-,many,CSALGLPAQYF,TGCAGTGCTCTGGGACTCCCCGCCCAGTACTTC
TRBV6-1,TRBJ1-1,-,many,CASTQTRRVNTEAFF,TGTGCCAGCACACAAACCCGCAGGGTGAACACTGAAGCTTTCTTT
TRBV19,TRBJ2-6,-,many,CASSIQGEANVLTF,TGTGCCAGTAGTATACAGGGAGAGGCCAACGTCCTGACTTTC
TRBV25-1,TRBJ1-5,-,few,CASSEGDGVYSNQPQHF,TGTGCCAGCAGTGAAGGGGACGGCGTTTATAGCAATCAGCCCCAGCATTTT
TRBV6-4,TRBJ1-4,-,many,CASRIGEATNEKLFF,TGTGCCAGCAGGATAGGAGAGGCAACTAATGAAAAACTGTTTTTT
TRBV2,TRBJ2-1,TRBD2,-,CAGTSGRSYEQFF,TGTGCCGGAACTAGCGGGAGGTCGTATGAGCAGTTCTTC
TRBV29-1,TRBJ2-2,TRBD2,-,CSVGGLANTGELFF,TGCAGCGTTGGGGGACTAGCGAACACCGGGGAGCTGTTTTTT
TRBV3-1,TRBJ2-2,TRBD2,-,CASSRQTSGGANTGELFF,TGTGCCAGCAGCCGACAGACTAGCGGGGGGGCGAACACCGGGGAGCTGTTTTTT
TRBV3-1,TRBJ1-4,-,-,CASSTRGGNEKLFF,TGTGCCAGCAGCACCAGGGGTGGGAATGAAAAACTGTTTTTT
TRBV19,TRBJ1-5,-,-,CAGSALNQPQHF,TGTGCCGGTAGTGCACTAAACCAGCCCCAGCATTTT
TRBV15,TRBJ2-3,-,-,CATSRGTNSGSDTQYF,TGTGCCACCAGCAGAGGAACCAATAGCGGCTCAGATACGCAGTATTTT